Below are 31 T cell receptor beta chains sequenced from a single sample in a study of early T cells in non-severe SARS-CoV-2 infection listed by TCRdb under 2021. Libraries were made using 5' RACE. TCRdb shows the sequencer as NextSeq 500. The public reads were run again by TCRdb, first through fastp at Q25 and then through MiXCR, and only productive beta chains were kept. Records with the same CDR3 protein are collapsed into one entry carrying the most frequent genes and DNA. The sample table holds around 70,000 distinct CDR3 sequences, of which approximately 10% were seen once. The ten largest clonotypes hold 6.4% of the sample. The material sequenced was whole blood. The receptors derive from an adult who was a healthcare worker with PCR-confirmed SARS-CoV-2 infection or an uninfected control (not recorded which).

The gene calls are TRBV7-9 and TRBJ2-3, with TRBD2 as a possible D gene (6 bases). There are 15 residues in the CDR3. The V and J ends lost 5 bases and 0 bases respectively, with 12 bases between them. The V gene's germline CDR1 is SEHNR and CDR2 FQNEAQ (reference sequence). CDR3 DNA: TGTGCCAGCAGCCCACTAGCTGTAAGCACAGATACGCAGTATTTT. Its translation is CASSPLAVSTDTQYF.

The table lists this clonotype with a few counts. The chain has TRBV11-2 and TRBJ2-5, with TRBD2 as a possible D gene (6 bases). Trimming shortened V by 1 base and J by 1 base, and 10 bases separated the two germline ends. Germline lookup yields CDR1 SGHAT and CDR2 FQNNGV. The CDR3 length is 15 residues. DNA of the CDR3: TGTGCCAGCAGCTTAGTTGCGGGATTCCAAGAGACCCAGTACTTC. The encoded protein is CASSLVAGFQETQYF.

The chain carries TRBV20-1 and TRBJ2-2, with D possibly called TRBD1 or TRBD2 (5 bases each). The germline V gene has CDR1 DFQATT and CDR2 SNEGSKA (reference sequence). Trimming left V 6 bases short and J 3 bases short, with 14 bases between. The CDR3 contains 14 residues. In DNA, the CDR3 is TGCAGTGCGAGGGGCCTTGGAGACACCGGGGAGCTGTTTTTT. Its translation: CSARGLGDTGELFF.

The chain employs TRBV7-9 and TRBJ2-5, with D possibly being TRBD2 (5 bases). Deletions cut 1 base from V and 7 bases from J, with 10 bases between. This CDR3 spans 13 amino acids. Germline loops: CDR1 SEHNR, CDR2 FQNEAQ (reference sequence). CDR3: CASSLGGLGTQYF. CDR3 in DNA: TGTGCCAGCAGCTTAGGAGGGCTGGGGACCCAGTACTTC.

The chain links TRBV13 to TRBJ1-6, with 11 bases lining up with TRBD1. The germline CDR1 and CDR2 sequences are PRHDT and FYEKMQ (reference sequence). V lost 4 bases, J lost 10 bases, and 12 bases stayed unmatched. The CDR3 extends over 17 amino acids. CDR3: CASSSRSGQGARSPLHF. DNA of the CDR3: TGTGCCAGCAGCTCCCGATCTGGACAGGGGGCAAGGTCACCCCTCCACTTT.

The V gene is TRBV7-2, the J gene TRBJ2-3; D gene unclear. With 2 bases removed from V and 4 bases from J, the gap between germline ends came to 7 bases. The germline V gene encodes CDR1 SGHTA and CDR2 FQGNSA. This CDR3 region has 13 residues. CDR3 protein: CASSLQSPDTQYF. As DNA, the CDR3 is TGTGCCAGCAGCTTACAGTCTCCAGATACGCAGTATTTT.

This chain joins TRBV7-9 and TRBJ2-5; tentatively, D is TRBD1 or TRBD2 (5 bases each). Germline loops: CDR1 SEHNR, CDR2 FQNEAQ (reference sequence). Trimming pared 5 bases from V and 4 bases from J, leaving 14 bases between. CDR3 size: 14 residues. CDR3 residues: CASSPAGTRETQYF. The CDR3 bases are TGTGCCAGCAGCCCCGCCGGGACGAGAGAGACCCAGTACTTC.

A few counts support this clonotype. The chain employs TRBV7-6 and TRBJ2-1, with D uncertain. CDR1 and CDR2 (germline): SGHVS, FNYEAQ. This CDR3 is built from 15 residues. V was shortened by 2 bases and J by 2 bases, with 10 bases between the two germline ends. CDR3 nucleotides: TGTGCCAGCAGCTTATTTGATCCCACCTACAATGAGCAGTTCTTC. Amino acids: CASSLFDPTYNEQFF. Looking up the rest from reference TRBV7-6 and TRBJ2-1 gives the full variable domain: GAGVSQSPRYKVTKRGQDVALRCDPISGHVSLYWYRQALGQGPEFLTYFNYEAQQDKSGLPNDRFSAERPEGSISTLTIQRTEQRDSAMYRCASSLFDPTYNEQFFGPGTRLTVL.

About this clonotype: This may be a read error, as it is one base from a much larger clone. CDR3 sequence (DNA): TGTGCCAGCAGCTTTCTGTACACCGTGGAGCTGTTTTTT. As protein: CASSFLYTVELFF. The V gene is TRBV5-5, the J gene TRBJ2-2; unclear D gene. Germline V gives CDR1 SGHKS, CDR2 YYEKEE (reference sequence). The CDR3 loop spans 13 amino acids.

This clonotype was picked up many times. The CDR3 here is CASSLNVGTRETQYF. The CDR3 DNA sequence: TGTGCCAGCAGTTTGAACGTAGGGACCCGCGAGACCCAGTACTTC. This sequence joins TRBV12-3 or TRBV12-4 and TRBJ2-5; either TRBD1 or TRBD2 may fit D (5 bases each). V was clipped by 3 bases and J by 5 bases, with 16 bases between them. The CDR3 has 15 residues.

This clonotype was counted only a few times. The chain combines TRBV24-1 with TRBJ2-1; D remains unclear. Trimming shortened V by 1 base and J by 7 bases, and 10 bases separated the two germline ends. Germline lookup yields CDR1 KGHDR and CDR2 SFDVKD. This CDR3 contains 14 residues. The CDR3 loop is CATSDFPDPNEQFF. The CDR3, as DNA: TGTGCCACCAGTGATTTCCCTGACCCGAATGAGCAGTTCTTC.

This chain uses TRBV28 with TRBJ1-4; tentatively, D is TRBD1 (6 bases). CDR1 and CDR2 (germline): MDHEN, SYDVKM. The V and J ends lost 4 bases and 4 bases respectively, with 10 bases between them. The CDR3 has 14 residues. The CDR3 loop reads CASSSRGLNEKLFF. CDR3 DNA sequence: TGTGCCAGCAGTTCCCGGGGGCTTAATGAAAAACTGTTTTTT.

The chain's CDR3 is CASSLAGFDEQYF. DNA for the CDR3: TGCGCCAGCAGCTTGGCCGGGTTTGACGAGCAGTACTTC. The V and J genes are TRBV5-1 and TRBJ2-7; D is unresolved. V gave up 0 bases and J gave up 5 bases, with 9 bases separating them. The germline V gene encodes CDR1 SGHRS and CDR2 YFSETQ. The CDR3 sequence is 13 residues long.

This clonotype was seen repeatedly, ten times or more. This chain's CDR3 is CSAPQRLAGGRRGTDTQYF. CDR3 DNA: TGCAGTGCTCCCCAAAGACTAGCGGGAGGACGGAGGGGCACAGATACGCAGTATTTT. J is TRBJ2-3 and V is TRBV20-1, with TRBD2 matching over 13 bases. Unmatched junction bases numbered 15, after V lost 5 bases and J lost 1 base. This CDR3 region has 19 residues. The V gene's germline CDR1 is DFQATT and CDR2 SNEGSKA (reference sequence).

Many counts were recorded for this clonotype. V and J are TRBV4-3 and TRBJ2-1, with D tentatively TRBD2 (5 bases). V lost 0 bases and J lost 4, with 10 bases in between. Germline V CDR1 and CDR2: LGHNA, YSLEER. CDR3 length: 15 residues. Here the CDR3 DNA reads TGCGCCAGCAGCCAAGATACTAGTCGATACAATGAGCAGTTCTTC. It encodes CASSQDTSRYNEQFF.

This chain uses TRBV20-1 with TRBJ2-1; unclear D gene. This CDR3 spans 11 amino acids. Deletions cut 4 bases from V and 6 bases from J, with 7 bases between. Germline loops: CDR1 DFQATT, CDR2 SNEGSKA (reference sequence). The CDR3 loop is CSAMVPNEQFF. CDR3 in DNA: TGCAGTGCTATGGTCCCCAATGAGCAGTTCTTC.

Many counts were recorded for this clonotype. The chain employs TRBV28 and TRBJ2-1; D tentatively fits TRBD1 or TRBD2 (5 bases each). Per germline, CDR1 MDHEN and CDR2 SYDVKM. The CDR3 spans 12 residues. Trimming stripped 7 bases from V and 10 bases from J, with 14 bases between. The CDR3 nucleotides read TGTGCCAGCAACTCCTGGGGGTTCGAGCAGTTCTTC. It encodes CASNSWGFEQFF.

In its sample, this clonotype was seen many times. J is TRBJ1-2 and V is TRBV28; 7 bases match TRBD1. The CDR3 consists of 14 residues. Germline CDR1 reads MDHEN; CDR2 reads SYDVKM. J was trimmed by 10 bases and V by 4 bases; bases with no gene match: 12. CDR3 nucleotides: TGTGCCAGCAGTTCACACAGGGGCCACATGGCCTACACCTTC. This codes for CASSSHRGHMAYTF.

This clonotype was counted a few times. Its ends do not fully match the called genes, so a read error is possible. CDR3: CASGLRNSGNTIYF. CDR3 in DNA: TGTGCCAGCGGTTTGCGGAACTCTGGAAACACCATATATTTT. The chain combines TRBV12-3 or TRBV12-4 with TRBJ1-3; D unclear. This CDR3 has 14 amino acids.

There are a few counts of this clonotype. J is TRBJ2-2 and V is TRBV18; 7 bases map to TRBD1. The CDR3 loop spans 15 amino acids. CDR1 is KGHSH, CDR2 LQKENI, per germline. Losses at the gene ends were 5 bases for V and 6 bases for J; bases not matched to a gene: 9. The CDR3 loop reads CASSSRQGVPGELFF. The CDR3 DNA follows: TGTGCCAGCTCATCAAGACAGGGCGTCCCCGGGGAGCTGTTTTTT.

The sample holds a few counts of this clonotype. The V gene is TRBV7-6, the J gene TRBJ2-1; 11 bases match TRBD1. Trimming cost V 5 bases and J 9 bases; bases outside gene matches: 6. In germline, CDR1 is SGHVS, CDR2 FNYEAQ. CDR3 length equals 14 residues. CDR3 in DNA: TGTGCCAGCAGCCCGGGACAGGGGGACGGTGAGCAGTTCTTC. The encoded protein is CASSPGQGDGEQFF.

The chain carries TRBV27 and TRBJ2-1, with a weak D call TRBD2 (6 bases). V was shortened by 6 bases and J by 5 bases, with 17 bases between the two germline ends. Germline V CDR1 and CDR2: MNHEY, SMNVEV (reference sequence). CDR3 size: 15 residues. The chain's CDR3 is CASRRDSVRNNEQFF. As DNA, the CDR3 is TGTGCCAGCAGAAGGGACTCAGTCCGGAACAATGAGCAGTTCTTC.

The V call is TRBV11-2, the J call TRBJ2-3, with 10 bases aligning to TRBD2. The J segment lost 4 bases and the V segment lost 0 bases, leaving 10 bases of the junction unmatched. Germline CDR1 and CDR2: SGHAT and FQNNGV. This CDR3 has 18 amino acids. This CDR3 is CASSLELMSGRAADTQYF. The CDR3 coding sequence is TGTGCCAGCAGCTTAGAACTTATGAGCGGGAGGGCCGCAGATACGCAGTATTTT.

This clonotype was counted many times. The V call is TRBV28, the J call TRBJ1-2; 7 nucleotides match TRBD1. The trim removed 8 bases at V and 8 bases at J, leaving 17 bases unmatched. Germline V gene sequence: CDR1 MDHEN, CDR2 SYDVKM. CDR3 length: 15 amino acids. The CDR3 coding sequence is TGTGCCAGCGAAGGCCCCAGGGACAGAAATCGGGGCTACACCTTC. It specifies CASEGPRDRNRGYTF.

V gene TRBV12-3 or TRBV12-4 combines with J gene TRBJ2-3; D remains ambiguous. The V gene lost 6 bases and the J gene lost 2 bases, with 9 bases spanning the gap. The CDR3 is 13 amino acids. The CDR3 protein is CASRVSTTDTQYF. CDR3 bases: TGTGCCAGCAGGGTTAGTACCACAGATACGCAGTATTTT.

This chain links TRBV15 with TRBJ2-4; a weak D match, TRBD2 (6 bases). Germline CDR1 reads LNHNV; CDR2 reads YYDKDF (reference sequence). The CDR3 runs to 18 residues. The V gene lost 1 base and the J gene lost 1 base, with 17 bases spanning the gap. DNA for the CDR3: TGTGCCACCAGCAGAGGTCCCCTGGCGGGACGGGCCAAAAACATTCAGTACTTC. Translated: CATSRGPLAGRAKNIQYF.

This clonotype was seen a few times. The rearrangement joins TRBV9 to TRBJ2-5; 8 bases align to TRBD2. Germline V lookup: CDR1 SGDLS, CDR2 YYNGEE. V lost 0 bases to trimming and J lost 4 bases; unmatched junction nucleotides: 20. The CDR3 length is 20 residues. This CDR3 reads CASSVDAESGSLKSTETQYF. CDR3 DNA sequence: TGTGCCAGCAGCGTAGATGCTGAGAGCGGGAGCCTAAAATCAACAGAGACCCAGTACTTC.

This clonotype has only a few counts. The chain carries TRBV12-3 or TRBV12-4 and TRBJ2-3; TRBD2 might be the D (6 bases). Trimming pared 6 bases from V and 2 bases from J, leaving 12 bases between. The CDR3 is made up of 14 amino acids. As DNA, the CDR3 is TGTGCCAGCAGGCGGAGGGGCCCCACAGATACGCAGTATTTT. Translating it yields CASRRRGPTDTQYF.

This clonotype has ten or more counts. This chain uses TRBV5-1 with TRBJ2-6, with TRBD2 identical over 7 bases. The trim removed 3 bases at V and 1 base at J, leaving 1 base unmatched. The germline V gene encodes CDR1 SGHRS and CDR2 YFSETQ. This CDR3 comprises 15 residues. CDR3 amino acids: CASSSAGSGANVLTF. The DNA for the CDR3 is TGCGCCAGCAGCTCAGCGGGATCTGGGGCCAACGTCCTGACTTTC. Drawing the rest from reference TRBV5-1 and TRBJ2-6, the complete variable domain is KAGVTQTPRYLIKTRGQQVTLSCSPISGHRSVSWYQQTPGQGLQFLFEYFSETQRNKGNFPGRFSGRQFSNSRSEMNVSTLELGDSALYLCASSSAGSGANVLTFGAGSRLTVL.

This chain joins TRBV28 and TRBJ2-3; 8 bases agree with TRBD2. This CDR3 is 17 amino acids long. Trimming took 6 bases from V and 3 from J; bases not matched to a gene: 14. Germline V CDR1 and CDR2: MDHEN, SYDVKM. Here the CDR3 DNA reads TGTGCCAGCAGCCCCCCGAATTCGGGACTAGATACAGATACGCAGTATTTT. This sequence encodes CASSPPNSGLDTDTQYF.

This clonotype appeared a few times. The V gene is TRBV20-1, the J gene TRBJ2-3; D is unclear. The CDR3 extends over 16 amino acids. Germline CDR1 and CDR2: DFQATT and SNEGSKA (reference sequence). V lost 3 bases to trimming and J lost 1 base, with 17 bases between them. The CDR3 loop is CSASLQGPSRTDTQYF. The CDR3 DNA reads as TGCAGTGCTAGTCTACAAGGGCCCTCACGCACAGATACGCAGTATTTT.